This T cell receptor beta chain comes out of a study of identical twins. About this clonotype itself: The target antigen is unknown.

A universal primer site was created by template switching, with the cDNA bearing unique molecular identifiers. TCRdb used MiXCR to reprocess the 5' RACE reads, holding one entry per CDR3 protein. The top ten clones hold approximately 4.3% of a sample with roughly 690,000 distinct CDR3 sequences, 20% to 25% of them seen once. Overall study results and limits: There were fewer insertions in abundant cord blood beta clonotypes, but memory repertoires showed no such pattern.

These records were also assigned to another study, of T cells expressing NK-cell markers. From that second work: Researchers got TCR beta repertoires out of sorted CD3+CD56+NKG2C+, CD3+CD56+NKG2C- and CD3+CD56-NKG2C+ T cells.

The sample consisted of PBMCs. The clonotype was recovered from a woman under 30 in good health.

CDR3 sequence reads: CASSYDGHVGYEQYF. CDR3 DNA: TGTGCCAGCAGTTACGATGGACATGTAGGCTACGAGCAGTACTTC. The chain has TRBV6-5 and TRBJ2-7, with D perhaps matching TRBD1 (5 bases). The ends were cut back, 2 bases at V and 3 bases at J, with 14 bases in the middle. The length of the CDR3 is 15 residues. In germline, CDR1 is MNHEY, CDR2 SVGAGI.